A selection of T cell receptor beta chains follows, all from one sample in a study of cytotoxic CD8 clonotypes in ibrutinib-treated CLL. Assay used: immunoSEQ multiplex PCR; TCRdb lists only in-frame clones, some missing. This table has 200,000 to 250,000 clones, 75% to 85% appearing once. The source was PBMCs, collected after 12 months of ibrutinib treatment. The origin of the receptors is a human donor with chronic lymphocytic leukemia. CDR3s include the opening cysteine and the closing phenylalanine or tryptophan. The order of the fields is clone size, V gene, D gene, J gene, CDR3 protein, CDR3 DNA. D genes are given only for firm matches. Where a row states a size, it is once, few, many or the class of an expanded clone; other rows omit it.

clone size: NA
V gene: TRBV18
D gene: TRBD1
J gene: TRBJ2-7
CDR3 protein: CASSPDRDEQYF
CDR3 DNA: TGTGCCAGCTCACCCGACAGGGACGAGCAGTACTTC

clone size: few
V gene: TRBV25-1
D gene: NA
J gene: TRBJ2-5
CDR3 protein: CASSEGRYQETQYF
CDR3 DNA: TGTGCCAGCAGTGAAGGTCGGTACCAAGAGACCCAGTACTTC

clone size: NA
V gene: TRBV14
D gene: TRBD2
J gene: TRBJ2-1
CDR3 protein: CASSQLSTSGRNNEQFF
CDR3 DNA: TGTGCCAGCAGCCAGCTCTCTACTAGCGGGAGAAACAATGAGCAGTTCTTC

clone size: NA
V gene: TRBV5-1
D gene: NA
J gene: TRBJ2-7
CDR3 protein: CASSLDLPYEQYF
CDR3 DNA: TGCGCCAGCAGCTTGGACTTGCCCTACGAGCAGTACTTC

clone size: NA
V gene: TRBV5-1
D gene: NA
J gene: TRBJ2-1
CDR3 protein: CASSLGTTRDNEQFF
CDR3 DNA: TGCGCCAGCAGCCTCGGGACCACCAGGGACAATGAGCAGTTCTTC

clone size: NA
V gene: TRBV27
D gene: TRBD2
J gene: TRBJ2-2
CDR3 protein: CASSLWASGSGGGELFF
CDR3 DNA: TGTGCCAGCAGTTTATGGGCTAGCGGGAGCGGGGGCGGGGAGCTGTTTTTT

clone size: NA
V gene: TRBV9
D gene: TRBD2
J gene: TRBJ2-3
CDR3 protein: CASSFSGGPTDTQYF
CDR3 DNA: TGTGCCAGCAGCTTTAGCGGGGGGCCCACAGATACGCAGTATTTT

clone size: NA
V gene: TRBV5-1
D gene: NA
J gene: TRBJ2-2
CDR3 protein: CASSGTPSGGWNTGELFF
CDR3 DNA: TGCGCCAGCAGCGGGACCCCTTCGGGGGGCTGGAACACCGGGGAGCTGTTTTTT

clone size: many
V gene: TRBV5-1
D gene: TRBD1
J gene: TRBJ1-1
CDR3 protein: CASSFGQGGLAFF
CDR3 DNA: TGCGCCAGCAGCTTCGGGCAGGGGGGCTTGGCTTTCTTT

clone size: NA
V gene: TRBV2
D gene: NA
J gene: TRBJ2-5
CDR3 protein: CASSFDGTLGAQYF
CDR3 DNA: TGTGCCAGCTCGTTTGACGGTACCTTGGGGGCCCAGTACTTC

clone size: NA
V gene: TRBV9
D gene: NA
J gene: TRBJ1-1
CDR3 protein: CASSVRVENTEAFF
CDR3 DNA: TGTGCCAGCAGCGTTAGGGTCGAAAACACTGAAGCTTTCTTT

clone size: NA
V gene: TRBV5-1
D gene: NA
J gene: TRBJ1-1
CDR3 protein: CASSYQGPDTEAFF
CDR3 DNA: TGCGCCAGCAGCTACCAGGGGCCGGACACTGAAGCTTTCTTT

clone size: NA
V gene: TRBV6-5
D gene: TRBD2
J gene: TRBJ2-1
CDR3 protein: CASSYAGEYNEQFF
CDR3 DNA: TGTGCCAGCAGTTACGCGGGAGAATACAATGAGCAGTTCTTC

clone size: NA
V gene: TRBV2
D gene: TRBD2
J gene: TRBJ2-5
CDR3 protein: CASDEGLAGRGTQYF
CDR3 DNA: TGTGCCAGCGACGAGGGACTAGCGGGACGGGGAACCCAGTACTTC

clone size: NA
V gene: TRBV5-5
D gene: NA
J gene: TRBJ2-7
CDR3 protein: CASSPPRQRGAYEQYF
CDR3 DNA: TGTGCCAGCAGCCCGCCACGACAGCGAGGCGCCTACGAGCAGTACTTC

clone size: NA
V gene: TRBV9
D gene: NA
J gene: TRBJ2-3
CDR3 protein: CASSVATGDTQYF
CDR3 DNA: TGTGCCAGCAGCGTAGCTACGGGGGATACGCAGTATTTT

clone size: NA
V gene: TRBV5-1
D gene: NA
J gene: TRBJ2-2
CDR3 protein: CASSLAGVWGAPGELFF
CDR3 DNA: TGCGCCAGCAGCTTGGCCGGTGTTTGGGGGGCGCCCGGGGAGCTGTTTTTT

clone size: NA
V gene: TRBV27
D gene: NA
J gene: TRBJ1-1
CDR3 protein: CATTTALNTEAFF
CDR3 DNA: TGTGCCACTACGACAGCACTGAACACTGAAGCTTTCTTT

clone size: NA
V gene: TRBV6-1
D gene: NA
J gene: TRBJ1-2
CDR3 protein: CASSERRTNYGYTF
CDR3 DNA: TGTGCCAGCAGTGAACGTAGGACTAACTATGGCTACACCTTC

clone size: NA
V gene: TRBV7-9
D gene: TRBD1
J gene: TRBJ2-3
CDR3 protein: CASSRNSGTGRTDTQYF
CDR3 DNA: TGTGCCAGCAGCCGTAATTCCGGGACAGGCCGCACAGATACGCAGTATTTT

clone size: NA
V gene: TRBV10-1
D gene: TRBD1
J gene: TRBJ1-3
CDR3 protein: CASSESEEGGRWGNTIYF
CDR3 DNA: TGCGCCAGCAGTGAGTCGGAAGAAGGGGGCCGGTGGGGAAACACCATATATTTT

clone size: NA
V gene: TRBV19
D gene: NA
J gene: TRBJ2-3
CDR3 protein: CASSRVSGTDTQYF
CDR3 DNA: TGTGCCAGTAGTAGAGTTAGCGGCACAGATACGCAGTATTTT

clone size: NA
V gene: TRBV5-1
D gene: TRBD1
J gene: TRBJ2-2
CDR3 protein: CASSLGQGLGELFF
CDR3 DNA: TGCGCCAGCAGCTTGGGACAGGGTCTCGGGGAGCTGTTTTTT

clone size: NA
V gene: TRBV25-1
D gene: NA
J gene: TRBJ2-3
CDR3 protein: CASRSSGADTQYF
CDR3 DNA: TGTGCCAGCAGGTCCTCAGGGGCAGATACGCAGTATTTT

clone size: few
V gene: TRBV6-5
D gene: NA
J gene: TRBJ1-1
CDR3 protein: CASSYLGVDTEAFF
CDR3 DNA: TGTGCCAGCAGTTACCTGGGAGTCGACACTGAAGCTTTCTTT

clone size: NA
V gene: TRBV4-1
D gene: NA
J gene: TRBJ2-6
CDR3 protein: CASSQVAGANVLTF
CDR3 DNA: TGCGCCAGCAGCCAAGTTGCGGGGGCCAACGTCCTGACTTTC

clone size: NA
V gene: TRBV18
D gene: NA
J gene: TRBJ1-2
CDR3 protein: CASSDGGNYGYTF
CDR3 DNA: TGTGCCAGCTCCGATGGGGGTAACTATGGCTACACCTTC

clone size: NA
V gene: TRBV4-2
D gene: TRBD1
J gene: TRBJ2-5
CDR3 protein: CASSPQSDRAETQYF
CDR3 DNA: TGTGCCAGCAGCCCCCAGTCGGACAGGGCAGAGACCCAGTACTTC

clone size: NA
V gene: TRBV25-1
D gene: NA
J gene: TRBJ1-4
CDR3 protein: CAVQRGYEKLFF
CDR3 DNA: TGTGCCGTACAACGGGGGTATGAAAAACTGTTTTTT

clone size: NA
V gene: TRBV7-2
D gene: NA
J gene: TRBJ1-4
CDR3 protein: CASSTRTATNEKLFF
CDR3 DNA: TGTGCCAGCAGCACCAGGACGGCAACTAATGAAAAACTGTTTTTT

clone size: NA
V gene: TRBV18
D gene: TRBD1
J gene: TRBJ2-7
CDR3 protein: CASSPTTGIYEQYF
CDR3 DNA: TGTGCCAGCTCGCCCACGACAGGGATCTACGAGCAGTACTTC

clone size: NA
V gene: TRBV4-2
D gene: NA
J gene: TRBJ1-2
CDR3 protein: CASTSSPSAGRIYGYTF
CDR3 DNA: TGTGCCAGCACCTCATCACCATCTGCAGGGAGAATCTATGGCTACACCTTC

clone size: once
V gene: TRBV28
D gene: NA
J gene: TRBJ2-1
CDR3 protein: CASSQPNEQFF
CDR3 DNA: TGTGCCAGCAGCCAACCCAATGAGCAGTTCTTC

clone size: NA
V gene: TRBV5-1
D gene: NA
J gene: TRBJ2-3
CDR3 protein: CASSRLPTDTQYF
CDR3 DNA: TGCGCCAGCAGCCGGCTGCCCACAGATACGCAGTATTTT

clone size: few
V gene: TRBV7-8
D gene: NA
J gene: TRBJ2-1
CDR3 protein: CASSLRYNEQFF
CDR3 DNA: TGTGCCAGCAGCTTAAGGTACAATGAGCAGTTCTTC

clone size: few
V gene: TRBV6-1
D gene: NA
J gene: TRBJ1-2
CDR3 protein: CASSGIDIGYGYTF
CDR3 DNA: TGTGCCAGCAGTGGAATTGACATTGGCTATGGCTACACCTTC

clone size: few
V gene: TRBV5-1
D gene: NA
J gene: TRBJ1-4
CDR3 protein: CASSRLGQATNEKLFF
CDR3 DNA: TGCGCCAGCAGTCGATTAGGACAAGCAACTAATGAAAAACTGTTTTTT

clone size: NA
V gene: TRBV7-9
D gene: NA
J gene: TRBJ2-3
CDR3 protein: CASSIGGIDTQYF
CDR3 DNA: TGTGCCAGCAGCATTGGAGGGATAGATACGCAGTATTTT

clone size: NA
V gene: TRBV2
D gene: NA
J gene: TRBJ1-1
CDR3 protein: CASRVVPEANTEAFF
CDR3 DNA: TGTGCCAGCAGAGTAGTCCCGGAAGCGAACACTGAAGCTTTCTTT

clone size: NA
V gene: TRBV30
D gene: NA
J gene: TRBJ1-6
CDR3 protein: CAWSVPEPSLGSPLHF
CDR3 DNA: TGTGCCTGGAGTGTACCCGAGCCCTCCTTGGGTTCACCCCTCCACTTT

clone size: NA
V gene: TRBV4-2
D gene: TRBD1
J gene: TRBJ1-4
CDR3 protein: CASSQDEGAMSEKLFF
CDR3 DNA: TGTGCCAGCAGCCAAGATGAGGGGGCTATGAGTGAAAAACTGTTTTTT

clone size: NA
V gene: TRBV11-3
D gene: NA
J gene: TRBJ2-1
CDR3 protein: CASSLAWGDNEQFF
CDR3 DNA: TGTGCCAGCAGCTTAGCGTGGGGAGACAATGAGCAGTTCTTC

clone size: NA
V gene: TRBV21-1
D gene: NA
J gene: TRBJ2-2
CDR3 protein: CASSKRRTGANTGELFF
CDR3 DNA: TGTGCCAGCAGCAAGAGAAGGACAGGGGCAAACACCGGGGAGCTGTTTTTT

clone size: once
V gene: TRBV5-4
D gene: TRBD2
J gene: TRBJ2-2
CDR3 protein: CASSLNGRDTGELFF
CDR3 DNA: TGTGCCAGCAGCTTAAACGGGAGGGACACCGGGGAGCTGTTTTTT

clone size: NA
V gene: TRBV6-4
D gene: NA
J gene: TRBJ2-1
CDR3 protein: CASSDGGGRYEQFF
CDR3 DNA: TGTGCCAGCAGCGACGGAGGTGGTCGCTATGAGCAGTTCTTC

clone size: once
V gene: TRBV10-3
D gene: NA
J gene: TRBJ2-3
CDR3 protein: CAISVGGAGTDTQYF
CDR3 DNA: TGTGCCATCAGTGTGGGGGGTGCGGGCACAGATACGCAGTATTTT

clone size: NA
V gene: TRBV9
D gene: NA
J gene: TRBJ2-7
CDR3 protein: CASSVGTENYEQYF
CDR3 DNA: TGTGCCAGCAGCGTCGGGACGGAAAATTACGAGCAGTACTTC

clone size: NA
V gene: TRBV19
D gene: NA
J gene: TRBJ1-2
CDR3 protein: CASSKGELRDGYTF
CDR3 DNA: TGTGCCAGTAGTAAGGGGGAGTTGAGGGATGGCTACACCTTC

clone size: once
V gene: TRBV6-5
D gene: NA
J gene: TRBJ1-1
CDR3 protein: CASSYEGNTEAFF
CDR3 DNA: TGTGCCAGCAGTTACGAGGGGAACACTGAAGCTTTCTTT

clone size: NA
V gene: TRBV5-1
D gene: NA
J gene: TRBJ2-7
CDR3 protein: CASSLVRGSYSYEQYF
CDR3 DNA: TGCGCCAGCAGCTTGGTACGGGGTTCGTACTCCTACGAGCAGTACTTC

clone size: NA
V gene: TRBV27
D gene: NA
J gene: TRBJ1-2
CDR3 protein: CASLGRDTANYGYTF
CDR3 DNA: TGTGCCAGCCTTGGTAGGGACACAGCTAACTATGGCTACACCTTC

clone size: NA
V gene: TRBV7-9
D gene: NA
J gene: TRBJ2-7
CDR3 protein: CASSLLGLTYEQYF
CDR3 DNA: TGTGCCAGCAGCTTACTCGGACTCACCTACGAGCAGTACTTC

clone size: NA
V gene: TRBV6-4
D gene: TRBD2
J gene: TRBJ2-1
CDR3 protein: CASSPGTSGSSYNEQFF
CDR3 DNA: TGTGCCAGCAGTCCCGGGACTAGCGGGAGCTCCTACAATGAGCAGTTCTTC

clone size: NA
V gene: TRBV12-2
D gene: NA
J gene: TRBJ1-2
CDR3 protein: CALGSYGYTF
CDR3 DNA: TGTGCCTTGGGGTCCTATGGCTACACCTTC

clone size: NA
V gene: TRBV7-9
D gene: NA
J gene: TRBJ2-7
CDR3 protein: CASSLPGQGRKYEQYF
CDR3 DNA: TGTGCCAGCAGCTTACCTGGCCAGGGGAGGAAGTACGAGCAGTACTTC

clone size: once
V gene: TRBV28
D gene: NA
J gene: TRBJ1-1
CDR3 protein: CASSLVQREAFF
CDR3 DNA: TGTGCCAGCAGTTTAGTACAGAGGGAAGCTTTCTTT

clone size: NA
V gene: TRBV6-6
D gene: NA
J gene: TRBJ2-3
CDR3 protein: CASSQYSGTDTQYF
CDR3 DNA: TGTGCCAGCAGCCAATATAGCGGCACAGATACGCAGTATTTT

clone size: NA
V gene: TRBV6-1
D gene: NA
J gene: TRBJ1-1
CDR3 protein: CASSLTTGNTEAFF
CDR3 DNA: TGTGCCAGCAGTCTAACGACAGGGAACACTGAAGCTTTCTTT